One and the same sample provided the 11 T cell receptor beta chains below, sequenced in a study of beta chain features in type 1 diabetes. The isolated RNA, all of it, was reverse transcribed, so expressed TCRB transcripts were what got sequenced. Profiling relied on immunoSEQ multiplex PCR, and the TCRdb table lists in-frame clones only, not all of them. The table records about 240,000 clones, 25% to 30% of them present only once. Specimen: central memory CD4+ T cells from blood. The receptors derive from a man younger than 40 in good health.

This rearrangement joins TRBV5-6 to TRBJ2-7; the D is unclear. Germline values: CDR1 SGHDT, CDR2 YYEEEE. The CDR3 length is 13 residues. V lost 1 base, J lost 3 bases, and 8 bases lay in between. In nucleotides, the CDR3 is TGTGCCAGCAGCTTGATGGCCGGCTACGAGCAGTACTTC. This codes for CASSLMAGYEQYF.

This clone has a handful of counts. This CDR3 is also generated by other DNA sequences in the sample. Here the CDR3 DNA reads TGCAGCGGGAGGGGTCCGGGGGAGACCCAGTACTTC. Residues: CSGRGPGETQYF. This chain links TRBV29-1 with TRBJ2-5; D perhaps matches TRBD2 (6 bases). This CDR3 is 12 amino acids long. Trimming left V 7 bases short and J 5 bases short, with 14 bases between. Per germline, CDR1 SQVTM and CDR2 ANQGSEA.

This clone showed up just a few times. The CDR3 protein is CASSPLRRLAGPDTQYF. The CDR3 DNA follows: TGTGCCAGCTCACCCCTCCGGCGGCTAGCGGGCCCAGATACGCAGTATTTT. The genes are TRBV18 and TRBJ2-3; TRBD2 matches at 8 bases. CDR3 length: 17 residues. With 3 bases clipped from V and 4 bases from J, the junction kept 12 bases outside the gene matches. Germline CDR1 is KGHSH and CDR2 is LQKENI.

This clone has ten or more counts. Additional DNA sequences in this sample encode the identical CDR3. The V gene is TRBV5-1, the J gene TRBJ2-7; no definite D call. The CDR3 is 13 residues long. With 4 bases removed from V and 0 bases from J, the gap between germline ends came to 8 bases. CDR1 SGHRS and CDR2 YFSETQ come from the germline V gene. CDR3 in DNA: TGCGCCAGCAGCAGAGGAGACTCCTACGAGCAGTACTTC. This gives the protein CASSRGDSYEQYF.

This clone was observed a few times. The chain is built from TRBV28 and TRBJ2-3; TRBD2 aligns across 7 bases. CDR1 is MDHEN, CDR2 SYDVKM, per germline. CDR3 size: 15 residues. The junction had 6 bases not matched to a gene; V was cut back by 6 bases and J by 0 bases. This chain's CDR3 is CASSVLASSTDTQYF. Here the CDR3 DNA reads TGTGCCAGCAGCGTACTAGCGAGTAGCACAGATACGCAGTATTTT.

This clone was detected many times. This sample includes further DNA sequences coding for the same CDR3. This chain links TRBV7-9 with TRBJ2-3; the D is unclear. CDR3 size: 15 residues. Between the trimmed V and J ends, which lost 0 bases and 0 bases, there was a span of 7 bases. Germline V lookup: CDR1 SEHNR, CDR2 FQNEAQ (reference sequence). The DNA of the CDR3 is TGTGCCAGCAGCTTAGCGTCCGGCAGCACAGATACGCAGTATTTT. Its translation is CASSLASGSTDTQYF.

This clone was seen more than once but under ten times. V gene TRBV5-1 combines with J gene TRBJ2-4; no firm D call. Germline V gene data show CDR1 as SGHRS and CDR2 as YFSETQ. CDR3 length: 13 amino acids. Trimming shortened V by 7 bases and J by 5 bases, and 13 bases separated the two germline ends. The CDR3: CASRAPTENIQYF. CDR3 sequence (DNA): TGCGCCAGCCGAGCGCCGACTGAAAACATTCAGTACTTC.

This clone was found a few times. This sequence joins TRBV2 and TRBJ1-2; the D gene is possibly TRBD1 (5 bases). The CDR3 is made up of 14 amino acids. Trimming removed 2 bases at V and 4 bases at J, with 11 bases between. From germline, CDR1 is SNHLY and CDR2 FYNNEI. CDR3 in amino acids: CASSETGDFYGYTF. In DNA form, the CDR3 reads TGTGCCAGCAGTGAAACAGGAGACTTCTATGGCTACACCTTC. Complete variable domain (other parts from reference TRBV2 and TRBJ1-2): EPEVTQTPSHQVTQMGQEVILRCVPISNHLYFYWYRQILGQKVEFLVSFYNNEISEKSEIFDDQFSVERPDGSNFTLKIRSTKLEDSAMYFCASSETGDFYGYTFGSGTRLTVV.

This chain uses TRBV28 with TRBJ2-7; 9 bases are a match to TRBD2. V lost 2 bases and J lost 4; bases outside the gene matches: 9. This CDR3 has 16 residues. CDR1 and CDR2 (germline): MDHEN, SYDVKM. The CDR3 loop is CASSLGGRGRDYEQYF. The CDR3 nucleotides are TGTGCCAGCAGTTTAGGGGGCCGCGGGAGGGATTACGAGCAGTACTTC.

This clone was detected only a few times. The V gene is TRBV28, the J gene TRBJ2-3; TRBD2 matches 7 bases. V trimming: 5 bases; J trimming: 4 bases; junction bases outside the gene matches: 15. Germline V CDR1 and CDR2: MDHEN, SYDVKM. The CDR3 length is 17 residues. The CDR3 here is CASSPTLGAGVPDTQYF. CDR3 DNA: TGTGCCAGCAGTCCCACCCTCGGCGCGGGAGTCCCAGATACGCAGTATTTT.

This chain connects TRBV11-2 to TRBJ2-1; 11 bases are a match to TRBD2. In germline, CDR1 is SGHAT, CDR2 FQNNGV. V trimming: 5 bases; J trimming: 4 bases; junction bases outside the gene matches: 7. The CDR3 is 16 residues long. Written as DNA, the CDR3 is TGTGCCAGCAGCCCCTCCCGACTAGCGGGGTACAATGAGCAGTTCTTC. It specifies CASSPSRLAGYNEQFF.